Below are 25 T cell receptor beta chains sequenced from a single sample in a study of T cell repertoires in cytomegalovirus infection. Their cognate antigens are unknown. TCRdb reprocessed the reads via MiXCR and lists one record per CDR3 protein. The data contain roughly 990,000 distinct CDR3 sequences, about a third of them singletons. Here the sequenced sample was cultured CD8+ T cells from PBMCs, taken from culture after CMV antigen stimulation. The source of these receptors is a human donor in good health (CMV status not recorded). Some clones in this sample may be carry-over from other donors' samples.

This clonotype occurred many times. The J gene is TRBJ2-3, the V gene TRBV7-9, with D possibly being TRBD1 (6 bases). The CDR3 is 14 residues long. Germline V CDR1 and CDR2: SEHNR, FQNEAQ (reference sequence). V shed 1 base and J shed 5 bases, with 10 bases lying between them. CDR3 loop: CASSLETGVDTQYF. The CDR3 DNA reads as TGTGCCAGCAGCTTAGAGACAGGAGTAGATACGCAGTATTTT.

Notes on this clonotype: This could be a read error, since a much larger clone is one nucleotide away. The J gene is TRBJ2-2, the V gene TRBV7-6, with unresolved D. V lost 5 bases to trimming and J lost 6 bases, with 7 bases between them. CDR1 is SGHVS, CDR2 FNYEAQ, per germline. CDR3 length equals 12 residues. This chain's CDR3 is CASSRRSGELFF. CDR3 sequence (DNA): TGTGCCAGCAGCCGCAGATCCGGGGAGCTGTTTTTT. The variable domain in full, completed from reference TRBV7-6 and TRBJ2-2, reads GAGVSQSPRYKVTKRGQDVALRCDPISGHVSLYWYRQALGQGPEFLTYFNYEAQQDKSGLPNDRFSAERPEGSISTLTIQRTEQRDSAMYRCASSRRSGELFFGEGSRLTVL.

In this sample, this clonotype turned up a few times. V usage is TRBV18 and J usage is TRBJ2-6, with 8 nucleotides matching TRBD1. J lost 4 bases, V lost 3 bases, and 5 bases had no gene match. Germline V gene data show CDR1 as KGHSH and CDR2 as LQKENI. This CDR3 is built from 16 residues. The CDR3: CASSPGQGFGANVLTF. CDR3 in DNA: TGTGCCAGCTCACCCGGACAGGGCTTCGGGGCCAACGTCCTGACTTTC.

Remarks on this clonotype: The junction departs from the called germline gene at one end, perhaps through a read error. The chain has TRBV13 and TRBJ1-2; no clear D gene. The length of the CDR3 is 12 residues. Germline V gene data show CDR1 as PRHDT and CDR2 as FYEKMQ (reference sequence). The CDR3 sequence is CTSSSSSYGYTF. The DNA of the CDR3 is TGTACCAGCAGCTCCAGTTCCTATGGCTACACCTTC.

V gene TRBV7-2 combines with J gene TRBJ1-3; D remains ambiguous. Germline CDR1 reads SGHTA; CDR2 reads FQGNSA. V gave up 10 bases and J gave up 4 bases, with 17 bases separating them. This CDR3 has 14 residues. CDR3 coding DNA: TGTGCCACCAAGTCGCTATCGGAAGGAAACACCATATATTTT. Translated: CATKSLSEGNTIYF.

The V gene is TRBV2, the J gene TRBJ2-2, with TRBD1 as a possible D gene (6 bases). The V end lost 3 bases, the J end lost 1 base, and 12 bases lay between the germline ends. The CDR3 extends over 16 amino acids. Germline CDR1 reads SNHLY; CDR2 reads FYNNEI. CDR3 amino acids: CASSDEDSLNTGELFF. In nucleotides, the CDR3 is TGTGCCAGCAGTGATGAGGACAGTTTGAACACCGGGGAGCTGTTTTTT.

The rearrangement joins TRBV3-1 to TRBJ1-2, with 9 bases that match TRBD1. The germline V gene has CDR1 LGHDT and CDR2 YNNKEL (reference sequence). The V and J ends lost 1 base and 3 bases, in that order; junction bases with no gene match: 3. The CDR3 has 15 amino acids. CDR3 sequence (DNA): TGTGCCAGCAGCCAAGGGACAGGGGCTCACTATGGCTACACCTTC. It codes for CASSQGTGAHYGYTF. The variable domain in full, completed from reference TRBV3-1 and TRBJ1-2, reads DTAVSQTPKYLVTQMGNDKSIKCEQNLGHDTMYWYKQDSKKFLKIMFSYNNKELIINETVPNRFSPKSPDKAHLNLHINSLELGDSAVYFCASSQGTGAHYGYTFGSGTRLTVV.

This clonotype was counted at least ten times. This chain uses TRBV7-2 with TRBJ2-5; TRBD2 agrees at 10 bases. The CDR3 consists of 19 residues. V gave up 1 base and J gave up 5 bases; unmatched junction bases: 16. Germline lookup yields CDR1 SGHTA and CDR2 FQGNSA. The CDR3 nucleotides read TGTGCCAGCAGCTTAGGCCCCTCCGGCAGCGGGGGGGCTAAGGAGACCCAGTACTTC. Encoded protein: CASSLGPSGSGGAKETQYF.

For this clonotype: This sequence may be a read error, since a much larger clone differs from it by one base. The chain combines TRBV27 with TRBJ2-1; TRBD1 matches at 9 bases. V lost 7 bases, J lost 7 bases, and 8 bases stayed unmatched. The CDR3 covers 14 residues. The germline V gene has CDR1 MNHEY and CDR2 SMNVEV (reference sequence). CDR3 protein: CASTSGTGNNEQFF. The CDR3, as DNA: TGTGCCAGCACTTCCGGGACAGGGAATAATGAGCAGTTCTTC.

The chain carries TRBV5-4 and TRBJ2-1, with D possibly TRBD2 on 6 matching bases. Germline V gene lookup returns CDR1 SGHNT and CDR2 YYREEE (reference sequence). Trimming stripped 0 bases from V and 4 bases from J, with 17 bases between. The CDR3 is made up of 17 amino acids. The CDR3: CASSLAGGGVQYNEQFF. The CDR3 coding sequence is TGTGCCAGCAGCTTGGCCGGGGGTGGGGTTCAGTACAATGAGCAGTTCTTC.

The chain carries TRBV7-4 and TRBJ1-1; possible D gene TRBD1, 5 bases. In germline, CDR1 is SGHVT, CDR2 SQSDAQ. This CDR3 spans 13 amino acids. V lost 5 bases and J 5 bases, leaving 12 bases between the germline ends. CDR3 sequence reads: CASSPGEWTEAFF. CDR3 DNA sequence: TGTGCCAGCAGCCCGGGGGAGTGGACTGAAGCTTTCTTT.

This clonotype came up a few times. This CDR3 is CASSPGTEYQETQYF. The CDR3 DNA reads TGTGCCAGCAGCCCCGGGACAGAGTACCAAGAGACCCAGTACTTC. The J gene is TRBJ2-5, the V gene TRBV6-2 or TRBV6-3, with 7 bases matching TRBD1. This CDR3 contains 15 residues. J gave up 0 bases and V 6 bases, and 7 bases lay outside the gene matches. Germline V gene sequence: CDR1 MNHEY, CDR2 SVGEGT.

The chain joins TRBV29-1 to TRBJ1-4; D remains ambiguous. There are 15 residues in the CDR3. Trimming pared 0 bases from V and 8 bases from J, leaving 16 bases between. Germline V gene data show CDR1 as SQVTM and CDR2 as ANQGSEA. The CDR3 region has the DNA TGCAGCGTTGAAGATTGGGCGGCCGAGACGGAAAAACTGTTTTTT. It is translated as CSVEDWAAETEKLFF.

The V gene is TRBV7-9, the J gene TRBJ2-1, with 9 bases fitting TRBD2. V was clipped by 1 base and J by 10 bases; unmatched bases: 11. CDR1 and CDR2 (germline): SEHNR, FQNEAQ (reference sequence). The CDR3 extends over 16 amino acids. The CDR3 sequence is CASSLGGGGALWEQFF. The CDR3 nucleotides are TGTGCCAGCAGCTTAGGTGGCGGGGGGGCTCTATGGGAGCAGTTCTTC.

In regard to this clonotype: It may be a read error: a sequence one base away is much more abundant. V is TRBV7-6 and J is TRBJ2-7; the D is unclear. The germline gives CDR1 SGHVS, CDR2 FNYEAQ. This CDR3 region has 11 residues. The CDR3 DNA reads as TGTGCCAACAGCTTAAACAACGAGCAGTACTTC. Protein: CANSLNNEQYF.

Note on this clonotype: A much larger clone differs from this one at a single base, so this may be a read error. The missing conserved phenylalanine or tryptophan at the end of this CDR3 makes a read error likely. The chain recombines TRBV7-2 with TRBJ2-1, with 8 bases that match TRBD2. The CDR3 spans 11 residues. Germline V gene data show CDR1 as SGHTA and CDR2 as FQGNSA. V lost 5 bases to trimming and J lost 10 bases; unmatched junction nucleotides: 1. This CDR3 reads CASSRLAEQFL. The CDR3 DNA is TGTGCCAGCAGCCGACTAGCGGAGCAGTTCCTC.

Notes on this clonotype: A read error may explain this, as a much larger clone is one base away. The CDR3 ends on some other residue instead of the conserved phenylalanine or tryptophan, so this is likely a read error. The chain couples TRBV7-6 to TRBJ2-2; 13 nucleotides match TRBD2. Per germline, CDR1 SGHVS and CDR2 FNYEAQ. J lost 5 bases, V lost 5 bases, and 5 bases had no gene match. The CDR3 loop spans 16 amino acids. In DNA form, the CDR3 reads TGTGCCAGCAGCCGGACTAGCGGGGGCGATACCGGGGAGCTGTTTTCT. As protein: CASSRTSGGDTGELFS.

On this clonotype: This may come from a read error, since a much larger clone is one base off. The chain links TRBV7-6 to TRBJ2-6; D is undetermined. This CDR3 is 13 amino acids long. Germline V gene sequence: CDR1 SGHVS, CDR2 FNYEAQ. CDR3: CVSSLDGANVLTF. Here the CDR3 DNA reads TGTGTCAGCAGCTTAGATGGGGCCAACGTCCTGACTTTC. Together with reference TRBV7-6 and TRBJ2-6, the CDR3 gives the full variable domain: GAGVSQSPRYKVTKRGQDVALRCDPISGHVSLYWYRQALGQGPEFLTYFNYEAQQDKSGLPNDRFSAERPEGSISTLTIQRTEQRDSAMYRCVSSLDGANVLTFGAGSRLTVL.

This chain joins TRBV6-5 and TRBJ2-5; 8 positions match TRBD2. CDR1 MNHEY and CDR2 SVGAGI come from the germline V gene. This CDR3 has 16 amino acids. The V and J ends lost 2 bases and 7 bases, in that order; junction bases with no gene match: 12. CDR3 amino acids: CASSYTLESGGGTQYF. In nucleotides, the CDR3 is TGTGCCAGCAGTTACACCCTCGAGAGCGGGGGTGGGACCCAGTACTTC.

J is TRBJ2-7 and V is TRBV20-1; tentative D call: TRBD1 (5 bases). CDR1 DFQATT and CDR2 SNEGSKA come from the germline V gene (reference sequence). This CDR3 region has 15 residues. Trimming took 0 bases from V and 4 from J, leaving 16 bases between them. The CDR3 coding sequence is TGCAGTGCTAGAGATTTAGGGCAGGGAAGTTACGAGCAGTACTTC. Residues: CSARDLGQGSYEQYF.

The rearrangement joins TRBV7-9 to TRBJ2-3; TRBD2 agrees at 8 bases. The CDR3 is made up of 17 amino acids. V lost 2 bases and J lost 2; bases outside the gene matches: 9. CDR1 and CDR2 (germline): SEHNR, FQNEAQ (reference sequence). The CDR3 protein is CASSLPRAGAITDTQYF. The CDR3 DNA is TGTGCCAGCAGCTTACCTAGAGCGGGGGCGATCACAGATACGCAGTATTTT.

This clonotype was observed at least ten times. The chain's CDR3 is CASSLVAGGLTDTQYF. DNA for the CDR3: TGTGCCAGCAGCTTAGTAGCGGGGGGGCTAACAGATACGCAGTATTTT. The chain carries TRBV7-2 and TRBJ2-3; 11 nucleotides line up with TRBD2. The CDR3 totals 16 residues. V was pared by 1 base and J by 3 bases, with 3 bases of the junction left unmatched. Germline CDR1 and CDR2: SGHTA and FQGNSA.

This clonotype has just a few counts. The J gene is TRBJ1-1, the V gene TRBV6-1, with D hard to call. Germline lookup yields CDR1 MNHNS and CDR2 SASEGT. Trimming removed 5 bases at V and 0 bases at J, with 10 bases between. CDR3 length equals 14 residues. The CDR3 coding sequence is TGTGCCAGCAGTAACTTCCTTTTGAACACTGAAGCTTTCTTT. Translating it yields CASSNFLLNTEAFF.

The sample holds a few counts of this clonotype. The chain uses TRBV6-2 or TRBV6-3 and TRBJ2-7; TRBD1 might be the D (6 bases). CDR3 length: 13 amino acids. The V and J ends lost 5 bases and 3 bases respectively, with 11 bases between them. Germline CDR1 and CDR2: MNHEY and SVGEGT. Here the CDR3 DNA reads TGTGCCAGCAGTCCGGGACACGGCTACGAGCAGTACGTC. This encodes CASSPGHGYEQYV.

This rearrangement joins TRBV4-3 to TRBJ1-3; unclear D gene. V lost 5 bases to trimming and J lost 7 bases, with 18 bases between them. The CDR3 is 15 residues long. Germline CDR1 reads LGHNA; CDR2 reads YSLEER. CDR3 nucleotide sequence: TGCGCCAGCAGCTATAGCAGGCCCAGTGGTAACACCATATATTTT. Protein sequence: CASSYSRPSGNTIYF.